This T cell receptor (beta chain) stems from a study of PD-L1 blockade in urothelial cancer. Background on the study: Patients went on atezolizumab around 2014, receiving 1,200 mg intravenously every 3 weeks. General study results and limits: Blood TCR clonality below the median before treatment was a predictor of better survival.

Synthetically made TCR analog templates were put into each PCR as spikes. Libraries were prepared by immunoSEQ multiplex PCR; TCRdb keeps only in-frame clonotypes and omits some of them. The sample includes about 120,000 clones, around 89% of them seen just once. Looked up from germline, CDR1 is SGHNT and CDR2 is YENEEA. The CDR3 has 14 residues. After removal of 7 bases from V and 3 bases from J, the junction contained 6 bases not matched to a gene. Remarks on this clone: Its specificity is not known.

As to time point: peripheral blood 6 weeks after treatment start. The V call is TRBV11-3, the J call TRBJ1-3; 7 bases match TRBD1. The sequencing used PBMCs, collected around atezolizumab (anti-PD-L1) treatment. The TCR sequence derives from a man aged 60 to 69 with urothelial cancer. Here the CDR3 reads CASNPGTDGNTIYF. The CDR3 DNA reads TGTGCCAGCAACCCGGGGACAGATGGAAACACCATATATTTT.